The TCR beta chain described here comes from a study of blood T cells in healthy people across ages. This clonotype was observed a few times. Primers used in a second PCR of roughly 6 to 11 cycles were a sample-barcoded 5' primer and a J-beta primer mix. TCRdb re-called the 5' RACE reads through MiXCR, storing one row per CDR3 protein. The table shows some 940,000 distinct CDR3 sequences, with about 29% occurring only once. Per germline, CDR1 SEHNR and CDR2 FQNEAQ (reference sequence). V shed 4 bases and J 5 bases; nucleotides not matched to a gene: 8. The CDR3 spans 16 residues. The sample was also linked to a second study, of T cells of mothers and their children.

This sequence was found in a woman aged 40-49 years in good health. Sample: blood. The V call is TRBV7-9, the J call TRBJ2-1, with 10 nucleotides matching TRBD1. The CDR3 DNA is TGTGCCAGCAGCTCCCCCGGGACAGGGGCCAACAATGAGCAGTTCTTC. This sequence encodes CASSSPGTGANNEQFF.